One and the same sample provided the 19 T cell receptor beta chains below, sequenced in a study of shared clonotypes between healthy human individuals (dated by TCRdb to 2020 to 2022). Library creation used the immunoSEQ multiplex PCR assay. As stored in TCRdb, this immuneACCESS dataset retains in-frame rearrangements with V and J assigned. A fraction of the clones does not appear; measured against another copy, unresolved V genes explain less than half of the discrepancy, and the remainder lacks a known reason. In all, the sample holds some 2,000,000 clones, and just under 95% of those were seen once. The ten largest clonotypes hold 1.1% of the sample. CD8 naive samples were CD45RO-negative cells positively selected for CCR7, giving a CD45RA+CCR7+ population that excluded TemRA cells. The sample consisted of naive CD8+ T cells sorted from blood. The cell subset or site label of this sample denotes: CD45RA+CCR7+. These receptors were taken from a man younger than 30 in good health.

The CDR3 DNA reads as TGCGCCAGCACCCTGGACTTACCCTATGGCTACACCTTC. It specifies CASTLDLPYGYTF. V usage is TRBV5-1 and J usage is TRBJ1-2; the D is unclear. V shed 6 bases and J shed 4 bases, with 13 bases lying between them. Germline V lookup: CDR1 SGHRS, CDR2 YFSETQ. This CDR3 spans 13 amino acids.

This clone was observed a single time. The chain carries TRBV27 and TRBJ2-3, with TRBD2 identical over 11 bases. Trimming removed 6 bases from V and 6 bases from J; junction bases left unmatched: 8. Germline-derived CDR1 and CDR2 are MNHEY and SMNVEV (reference sequence). The CDR3 spans 15 residues. As DNA, the CDR3 is TGTGCCAGCAGGGGACTAGCGGCCCCTAGGGATACGCAGTATTTT. This translates into CASRGLAAPRDTQYF.

V gene TRBV7-9 combines with J gene TRBJ1-4; unclear D gene. The CDR3 covers 16 residues. V lost 5 bases, J lost 0 bases, and 13 bases lay in between. The germline CDR1 and CDR2 sequences are SEHNR and FQNEAQ (reference sequence). CDR3 region: CASSPWTLATNEKLFF. DNA for the CDR3: TGTGCCAGCAGCCCCTGGACTCTTGCAACTAATGAAAAACTGTTTTTT. Together with reference TRBV7-9 and TRBJ1-4, the CDR3 gives the full variable domain: DTGVSQNPRHKITKRGQNVTFRCDPISEHNRLYWYRQTLGQGPEFLTYFQNEAQLEKSRLLSDRFSAERPKGSFSTLEIQRTEQGDSAMYLCASSPWTLATNEKLFFGSGTQLSVL.

Details on this clone: Distinct nucleotide sequences in the sample also encode this CDR3. The chain is built from TRBV5-6 and TRBJ2-1, with D hard to call. Germline values: CDR1 SGHDT, CDR2 YYEEEE. The germline V and J ends were trimmed by 0 bases and 10 bases, with 8 bases remaining between them. The CDR3 runs to 12 residues. DNA of the CDR3: TGTGCCAGCAGCTTGGGTCTTGGGGAGCAGTTCTTC. Translated, it gives CASSLGLGEQFF.

CDR3 in amino acids: CASSPGKMNTEAFF. The CDR3 bases are TGTGCCAGCAGCCCCGGGAAGATGAACACTGAAGCTTTCTTT. The V call is TRBV7-8, the J call TRBJ1-1; D is uncertain. V gave up 5 bases and J gave up 0 bases, with 10 bases separating them. This CDR3 is 14 amino acids long. In germline, CDR1 is SGHVS, CDR2 FQNEAQ.

This clone was seen once. V usage is TRBV6-1 and J usage is TRBJ2-4; 9 bases fit TRBD1. CDR3 length equals 14 residues. V shed 2 bases, J shed 6 bases, and the junction held 2 bases outside the gene matches. Per germline, CDR1 MNHNS and CDR2 SASEGT. CDR3 bases: TGTGCCAGCAGTGAAATGGGACAGGGAAACATTCAGTACTTC. It is translated as CASSEMGQGNIQYF.

The V call is TRBV9, the J call TRBJ1-1; TRBD1 is a possible D gene (5 bases). CDR1 and CDR2 (germline): SGDLS, YYNGEE. The CDR3 has 15 amino acids. Trimming removed 4 bases from V and 0 bases from J, with 13 bases in between. CDR3 nucleotide sequence: TGTGCCAGCAGCCCTACGGGACGGATGAACACTGAAGCTTTCTTT. The encoded protein is CASSPTGRMNTEAFF.

The chain carries TRBV6-5 and TRBJ2-4, with 10 bases fitting TRBD2. The CDR3 totals 16 residues. With 4 bases clipped from V and 11 bases from J, the junction kept 14 bases outside the gene matches. Germline values: CDR1 MNHEY, CDR2 SVGAGI. As DNA, the CDR3 is TGTGCCAGCAGTTCCAGTACGGCTAGCGGGGGTGACCTTCAGTACTTC. It is translated as CASSSSTASGGDLQYF.

The chain recombines TRBV6-5 with TRBJ2-3, with D possibly being TRBD1 or TRBD2 (5 bases each). The V gene's germline CDR1 is MNHEY and CDR2 SVGAGI. CDR3 length: 13 amino acids. The V gene lost 2 bases and the J gene lost 6 bases, with 9 bases spanning the gap. CDR3 nucleotides: TGTGCCAGCAGTTACGGTGAGGGGGATACGCAGTATTTT. This codes for CASSYGEGDTQYF.

The chain uses TRBV2 and TRBJ1-2, with 7 bases fitting TRBD1. V shed 4 bases and J 1 base; nucleotides not matched to a gene: 9. In germline, CDR1 is SNHLY, CDR2 FYNNEI. The length of the CDR3 is 16 residues. The CDR3 protein is CASSARGRLDNYGYTF. The CDR3 DNA reads as TGTGCCAGCAGTGCGAGGGGGCGACTAGATAACTATGGCTACACCTTC.

V usage is TRBV27 and J usage is TRBJ2-2, with 15 bases that match TRBD2. Germline V lookup: CDR1 MNHEY, CDR2 SMNVEV (reference sequence). V was clipped by 4 bases and J by 4 bases; unmatched bases: 4. CDR3 length: 17 residues. The CDR3 loop is CASSWGLAGGSTGELFF. CDR3 in DNA: TGTGCCAGCAGTTGGGGACTAGCGGGAGGAAGCACCGGGGAGCTGTTTTTT.

The gene calls are TRBV25-1 and TRBJ2-2; 7 positions agree with TRBD1. Per germline, CDR1 MGHDK and CDR2 SYGVNS. The junction had 4 bases not matched to a gene; V was cut back by 1 base and J by 2 bases. This CDR3 has 16 amino acids. Here the CDR3 reads CASSELAGGNTGELFF. The CDR3 coding sequence is TGTGCCAGCAGTGAATTGGCAGGGGGAAACACCGGGGAGCTGTTTTTT.

V is TRBV7-9 and J is TRBJ2-7, with D possibly TRBD2 on 6 matching bases. The V gene lost 2 bases and the J gene lost 4 bases, with 12 bases spanning the gap. This CDR3 has 14 residues. Germline V gene data show CDR1 as SEHNR and CDR2 as FQNEAQ (reference sequence). The DNA of the CDR3 is TGTGCCAGCAGCTTAAAACGTGGGGGGTACGAGCAGTACTTC. Amino acid sequence: CASSLKRGGYEQYF.

The rearrangement uses TRBV13 and TRBJ2-5; TRBD2 matches 9 bases. The CDR3 consists of 15 residues. Per the germline V gene, CDR1 is PRHDT and CDR2 is FYEKMQ (reference sequence). Trimming at V came to 1 base and at J to 4 bases, leaving 4 bases not matched to a gene. The CDR3 nucleotides read TGTGCCAGCAGCTTAGCCGGGACTAGCAGAGAGACCCAGTACTTC. Translating it yields CASSLAGTSRETQYF.

J is TRBJ2-7 and V is TRBV14, with 7 bases that match TRBD1. This CDR3 comprises 12 residues. From germline, CDR1 is SGHDN and CDR2 FVKESK. After removal of 4 bases from V and 7 bases from J, the junction contained 4 bases not matched to a gene. The CDR3 is CASSPPTGEQYF. CDR3 nucleotide sequence: TGTGCCAGCAGCCCCCCGACAGGGGAGCAGTACTTC.

On this clone: Other DNA sequences in this specimen translate into the identical CDR3. The rearrangement uses TRBV28 and TRBJ2-7, with D perhaps TRBD2 (6 bases). V was cut by 3 bases and J by 7 bases, with 13 bases left in between. Germline V gene lookup returns CDR1 MDHEN and CDR2 SYDVKM. The CDR3 contains 13 residues. In nucleotides, the CDR3 is TGTGCCAGCAGTTTCAGGCAGGGAGGAGAGCAGTACTTC. Protein product: CASSFRQGGEQYF. Full variable domain (rest looked up from reference TRBV28 and TRBJ2-7): DVKVTQSSRYLVKRTGEKVFLECVQDMDHENMFWYRQDPGLGLRLIYFSYDVKMKEKGDIPEGYSVSREKKERFSLILESASTNQTSMYLCASSFRQGGEQYFGPGTRLTVT.

V gene TRBV2 combines with J gene TRBJ2-3; perhaps TRBD2 as D (7 bases). The germline gives CDR1 SNHLY, CDR2 FYNNEI. The germline V and J ends were trimmed by 0 bases and 4 bases, with 11 bases remaining between them. CDR3 size: 15 residues. The CDR3 sequence is CASSEAGGGADTQYF. The CDR3, as DNA: TGTGCCAGCAGTGAAGCTGGAGGGGGGGCAGATACGCAGTATTTT. Using reference TRBV2 and TRBJ2-3 for the parts outside the CDR3, the full variable domain is EPEVTQTPSHQVTQMGQEVILRCVPISNHLYFYWYRQILGQKVEFLVSFYNNEISEKSEIFDDQFSVERPDGSNFTLKIRSTKLEDSAMYFCASSEAGGGADTQYFGPGTRLTVL.

This chain connects TRBV19 to TRBJ2-2; D uncertain. Trimming cost V 4 bases and J 0 bases, with 9 bases left between them. Per germline, CDR1 LNHDA and CDR2 SQIVND (reference sequence). There are 15 residues in the CDR3. CDR3 residues: CASSTWAANTGELFF. DNA for the CDR3: TGTGCCAGTAGTACATGGGCCGCGAACACCGGGGAGCTGTTTTTT.

The V and J genes are TRBV27 and TRBJ2-1, with TRBD2 matching 8 bases. Germline values: CDR1 MNHEY, CDR2 SMNVEV (reference sequence). This CDR3 comprises 12 residues. V shed 3 bases, J shed 15 bases, and the junction held 7 bases outside the gene matches. CDR3 coding DNA: TGTGCCAGCAGTTTTGGGGGACTAGTGTGGTTCTTC. It codes for CASSFGGLVWFF.